This record looks at one TCR beta chain sequence and its context. Profiling relied on immunoSEQ multiplex PCR, and the TCRdb table lists in-frame clones only, not all of them. The sample yields some 150,000 clones, approximately 88% seen once. CDR1 and CDR2 (germline): KGHSH, LQKENI. This CDR3 has 12 residues. V dropped 6 bases and J dropped 1 base, with 5 bases sitting between them. This record comes from a study of cytomegalovirus exposure and HLA in healthy donors. Sequenced sample: PBMCs. The rearrangement uses TRBV18 and TRBJ2-3; D is undetermined. This clonotype was obtained from a young woman in good health and CMV-seropositive. CDR3 amino acids: CASSRGTDTQYF. CDR3 DNA: TGTGCCAGCTCCCGCGGCACAGATACGCAGTATTTT.